Listed below are T cell receptor beta chains from one sample, sequenced in a study of T cell responses to AZD1222 COVID-19 vaccine. Libraries were prepared by immunoSEQ multiplex PCR; TCRdb keeps only in-frame clonotypes and omits some of them. The profile covers about 88,000 clones, with about 90% appearing a single time and more than 4.5% taken by the ten largest. The source was peripheral blood, collected on day 0 of AZD1222 vaccination. The receptor source for this set is an adult in good health. The CDR3 runs from the conserved cysteine through the conserved F or W. The D gene is left open where the match is weak. Clone size is not always given. Where it is, it says once, few, many or a class for expanded clones.

D gene,clone size,V gene,J gene,CDR3 DNA,CDR3 protein
NA,NA,TRBV5-1,TRBJ1-1,TGCGCCAGCGGATGGGAGAACACTGAAGCTTTCTTT,CASGWENTEAFF
NA,once,TRBV4-3,TRBJ2-1,TGCGCCAGCAGCCAACCTAGACAGTCAGGCTCCTACAATGAGCAGTTCTTC,CASSQPRQSGSYNEQFF
TRBD1,NA,TRBV4-2,TRBJ2-2,TGTGCCAGCAGCCAAGGCCGGACAGGGATCAGGGACGGGGAGCTGTTTTTT,CASSQGRTGIRDGELFF
TRBD2,NA,TRBV9,TRBJ2-1,TGTGCCAGCAGCGTAAGGCAACTAGCGGGAGTCTGGGATGAGCAGTTCTTC,CASSVRQLAGVWDEQFF
TRBD1,NA,TRBV10-3,TRBJ2-1,TGTGCCATCAGTGACCGCTCAGGGGGCGGTAGCGGCTACAATGAGCAGTTCTTC,CAISDRSGGGSGYNEQFF
TRBD2,NA,TRBV11-2,TRBJ2-4,TGTGCCAGCAGGCAATCACCGGGACTAGCGCTAGCCAAAAACATTCAGTACTTC,CASRQSPGLALAKNIQYF
NA,NA,TRBV19,TRBJ2-7,TGTGCCAGTAGCCCAAGATCCTTTCTAGGGTACGAGCAGTACTTC,CASSPRSFLGYEQYF
NA,NA,TRBV18,TRBJ2-3,TGTGCCAGCTCACCGGGAACCCATACGCAGTATTTT,CASSPGTHTQYF
TRBD1,NA,TRBV27,TRBJ2-5,TGTGCCAGCAGTTGGGGGACAGCCTCCCCGTTCGAGACCCAGTACTTC,CASSWGTASPFETQYF
TRBD2,few,TRBV7-6,TRBJ2-7,TGTGCCAGCAGCCCAACCCTTAGCGGGAGCGGCGACGAGCAGTACTTC,CASSPTLSGSGDEQYF
TRBD1,NA,TRBV7-2,TRBJ1-1,TGTGCCAGCAGCTACCCGAGGGGACAGTTGAACACTGAAGCTTTCTTT,CASSYPRGQLNTEAFF
TRBD1,once,TRBV28,TRBJ1-5,TGTGCCAGCAGTTTCTCGGGACAGTTCATCATTCAGCCCCAGCATTTT,CASSFSGQFIIQPQHF
NA,NA,TRBV19,TRBJ2-7,TGTGCCAGTAGTATACAGGGTTCCTACGAGCAGTACTTC,CASSIQGSYEQYF
NA,NA,TRBV9,TRBJ2-1,TGTGCCAGCAGCGTGGGGACGCCTGAGCAGTTCTTC,CASSVGTPEQFF
NA,NA,TRBV5-1,TRBJ1-6,TGCGCCAGCAGCTTGGCGGGGAGCTCCTATAATTCACCCCTCCACTTT,CASSLAGSSYNSPLHF
NA,few,TRBV7-2,TRBJ2-1,TGTGCCAGCAGCTTTTATATTTGGGAGCAGTTCTTC,CASSFYIWEQFF
NA,NA,TRBV7-3,TRBJ1-1,TGTGCCAGCAGCTTAAGCGGGTATGAAAACACTGAAGCTTTCTTT,CASSLSGYENTEAFF
TRBD2,NA,TRBV7-6,TRBJ2-1,TGTGCCAGCAGCTTAAGTGATCTAGCGGGAGCGAGTTACAATGAGCAGTTCTTC,CASSLSDLAGASYNEQFF
TRBD2,once,TRBV11-2,TRBJ2-3,TGTGCCAGCAGCCGACTAGCGGGAGGAGCGGATACGCAGTATTTT,CASSRLAGGADTQYF
NA,NA,TRBV30,TRBJ2-3,TGTGCCTGGAGGGGGGGAGTACGCACAGATACGCAGTATTTT,CAWRGGVRTDTQYF
NA,once,TRBV12-3/TRBV12-4,TRBJ1-4,TGTGCCAGCAGGAGTGTGGAGGAAAAACTGTTTTTT,CASRSVEEKLFF
NA,NA,TRBV6-5,TRBJ2-2,TGTGCCAGCAGTTCCACCGGGGAGCTGTTTTTT,CASSSTGELFF
TRBD1,once,TRBV5-4,TRBJ1-4,TGTGCCAGCAGCCTTTTTACGACAGGGGGCCTTGAAAAACTGTTTTTT,CASSLFTTGGLEKLFF
NA,NA,TRBV5-8,TRBJ1-1,TGTGCCAGCAGCCCGCGGACAATGAACACTGAAGCTTTCTTT,CASSPRTMNTEAFF
NA,NA,TRBV6-5,TRBJ2-1,TGTGCCAGCAGTCGTACTAGCTCTGAGCAGTTCTTC,CASSRTSSEQFF
TRBD2,NA,TRBV7-9,TRBJ2-3,TGTGCCAGCAGCTTAGGATATGCTAGCGGGATCACAGATACGCAGTATTTT,CASSLGYASGITDTQYF
TRBD1,NA,TRBV5-8,TRBJ2-4,TGTGCCAGCAGCTTGGAGGGACAGGGGCGCATTCAGTACTTC,CASSLEGQGRIQYF
NA,NA,TRBV30,TRBJ2-7,TGTGCCTGGAGCCTTTCGGTCTACGAGCAGTACTTC,CAWSLSVYEQYF
NA,NA,TRBV12-3/TRBV12-4,TRBJ2-7,TGTGCCAGCAGTTGGAGCTACGAGCAGTACTTC,CASSWSYEQYF
NA,NA,TRBV7-8,TRBJ1-3,TGTGCCAGCAGGCCCAGGGGTTTCTCTGGAAACACCATATATTTT,CASRPRGFSGNTIYF
NA,few,TRBV4-2,TRBJ1-2,TGTGCCAGCAGCCAAGAGCAGCGTTGGCAGAACTATGGCTACACCTTC,CASSQEQRWQNYGYTF
TRBD2,NA,TRBV5-1,TRBJ2-1,TGCGCCAGCAGCTTGGGGGCTAGCGGGGCGCGAGGTAGTGAGCAGTTCTTC,CASSLGASGARGSEQFF
NA,NA,TRBV6-1,TRBJ2-2,TGTGCCAGCAGTGAAGGGTTAGCCCTTAGGGAGCTGTTTTTT,CASSEGLALRELFF
NA,NA,TRBV2,TRBJ2-7,TGTGCCAGAGTCCGAAGGGGTCTTGCCTACGAGCAGTACTTC,CARVRRGLAYEQYF
TRBD2,few,TRBV23-1,TRBJ2-1,TGCGCCAAGCATGGGAGCGGGATAATGTACAATGAGCAGTTCTTC,CAKHGSGIMYNEQFF
TRBD1,NA,TRBV5-8,TRBJ2-2,TGTGCCAGCAGCTTGGTAGGACAGGGCGCCGGGGAGCTGTTTTTT,CASSLVGQGAGELFF
TRBD2,NA,TRBV5-1,TRBJ2-2,TGCGCCAGCAGCTTGTGGACTAGCGGGAATGCCGGGGAGCTGTTTTTT,CASSLWTSGNAGELFF
TRBD1,NA,TRBV27,TRBJ2-7,TGTGCCAGCAGCCCGGGACAGGGGTTCCACGAGCAGTACTTC,CASSPGQGFHEQYF
NA,NA,TRBV28,TRBJ2-7,TGTGCCAGCAGTTTATTGGATGGAGCTTACGAGCAGTACTTC,CASSLLDGAYEQYF
NA,NA,TRBV18,TRBJ2-3,TGTGCCAGCTCACCTGGACTTGGCCGGGCAGATACGCAGTATTTT,CASSPGLGRADTQYF
NA,NA,TRBV11-2,TRBJ2-2,TGTGCCAGCAGGGCTATGTACACCGGGGAGCTGTTTTTT,CASRAMYTGELFF
NA,NA,TRBV18,TRBJ1-2,TGTGCCAGCTCACCACCTTACAGCCGATTACCTAACTATGGCTACACCTTC,CASSPPYSRLPNYGYTF
NA,NA,TRBV12-3/TRBV12-4,TRBJ2-2,TGTGCCAGCAGTTTAAGACTTGAGGGGGAGCTGTTTTTT,CASSLRLEGELFF
NA,NA,TRBV25-1,TRBJ1-3,TGTGCCAGCAGTGAAGTTGTTGACACCATATATTTT,CASSEVVDTIYF
NA,few,TRBV2,TRBJ2-5,TGTGCCAGCAGTGAATCGGTTCAAGAGACCCAGTACTTC,CASSESVQETQYF
NA,NA,TRBV7-3,TRBJ1-1,TGTGCCAGCAGCTTAACGGGGCTCACTGAAGCTTTCTTT,CASSLTGLTEAFF
NA,NA,TRBV4-3,TRBJ1-6,TGCGCCAGCAGCCGTACAGGGAGCAATTCACCCCTCCACTTT,CASSRTGSNSPLHF
NA,few,TRBV12-3/TRBV12-4,TRBJ2-7,TGTGCCAGCAGTTGGACCAATGGCGGCGAGCAGTACTTC,CASSWTNGGEQYF
NA,NA,TRBV12-5,TRBJ2-1,TGTGCTAGTGGTTTGTCGGGGGCGAGAGAAGGAAATGAGCAGTTCTTC,CASGLSGAREGNEQFF
NA,NA,TRBV4-2,TRBJ2-1,TGTGCCAGCAGCCAAGATCGTCTCCTTGAGCAGTTCTTC,CASSQDRLLEQFF
NA,once,TRBV30,TRBJ2-7,TGTGCCTGGAGGGACAGGGGACTAGCCTACGAGCAGTACTTC,CAWRDRGLAYEQYF
NA,NA,TRBV14,TRBJ2-7,TGTGCCAGCAGCCAAAAAGAGGGGCGCTACGAGCAGTACTTC,CASSQKEGRYEQYF
NA,NA,TRBV2,TRBJ2-5,TGTGCCAGCAGTGGACCCTACAGAGAGACCCAGTACTTC,CASSGPYRETQYF
NA,NA,TRBV3-1/TRBV3-2,TRBJ2-5,TGTGCCAGCAGCCCCTCCTGGGGGCAAGAGACCCAGTACTTC,CASSPSWGQETQYF
NA,NA,TRBV18,TRBJ1-4,TGTGCCAGCTCACCAGAGAGAACTAATGAAAAACTGTTTTTT,CASSPERTNEKLFF